This T cell receptor beta chain is from a study of tissue T cells after allogeneic stem cell transplantation. Per germline, CDR1 SGHSA and CDR2 FRNQAP. Trimming shortened V by 4 bases and J by 0 bases, and 9 bases separated the two germline ends. The CDR3 spans 14 residues. In the case of this clone: Gene names and germline refer to mouse. The sequence runs out 1 residue before the end of the CDR3; the remainder is reconstructed from the germline J gene.

Documented time point: mouse harvest day 7 after allogeneic transplant. The graft held 10^6 splenic CD5+ T cells and 10^7 T-cell-depleted bone marrow cells. The method was immunoSEQ multiplex PCR; TCRdb's version includes in-frame clones alone and lacks a portion of them. The table records roughly 1,800 clones, 59% of them present only once. Sequencing was carried out using liver tissue. The origin of this receptor is a female BALB/c mouse given C57BL/6 T cells with graft-versus-host disease after an allogeneic hematopoietic cell transplant. This chain connects TRBV16 to TRBJ1-2; a weak D match, TRBD1 (5 bases). Incomplete CDR3 DNA: TGTGCAAGCAGCTCGGGACCACCAAACTCCGACTACACC. Translation gives CASSSGPPNSDYT. The whole CDR3 protein reads CASSSGPPNSDYTF.